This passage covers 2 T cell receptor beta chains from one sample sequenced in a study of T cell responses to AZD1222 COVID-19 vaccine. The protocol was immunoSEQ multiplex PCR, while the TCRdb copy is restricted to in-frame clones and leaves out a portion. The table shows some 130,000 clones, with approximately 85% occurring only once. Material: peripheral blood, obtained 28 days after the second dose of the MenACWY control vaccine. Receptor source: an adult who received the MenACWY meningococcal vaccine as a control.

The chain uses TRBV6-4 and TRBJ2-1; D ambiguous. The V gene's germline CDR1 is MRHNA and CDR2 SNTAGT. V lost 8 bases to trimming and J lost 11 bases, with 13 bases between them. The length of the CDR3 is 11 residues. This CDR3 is CASAARRQQFF. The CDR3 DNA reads TGTGCCAGCGCGGCCAGGCGACAGCAGTTCTTC.

DNA of the CDR3: TGTGCCAGCAGCTCTCTCCTGGGGGGATCCTACGAGCAGTACTTC. Amino acids: CASSSLLGGSYEQYF. The genes are TRBV7-9 and TRBJ2-7; the D gene is possibly TRBD2 (6 bases). Deletions cut 4 bases from V and 1 base from J, with 14 bases between. The CDR3 contains 15 residues. In germline, CDR1 is SEHNR, CDR2 FQNEAQ (reference sequence). Together with reference TRBV7-9 and TRBJ2-7, the CDR3 gives the full variable domain: DTGVSQNPRHKITKRGQNVTFRCDPISEHNRLYWYRQTLGQGPEFLTYFQNEAQLEKSRLLSDRFSAERPKGSFSTLEIQRTEQGDSAMYLCASSSLLGGSYEQYFGPGTRLTVT.